This record concerns one T cell receptor beta chain sequence. The sample comes from a study of blood T cell repertoires in COVID-19. Overall study: T cells, B-cell-depleted T cells, or PBMCs provided the cDNA or gDNA that served as material.

The J segment lost 4 bases and the V segment lost 6 bases, leaving 4 bases of the junction unmatched. The CDR3 is made up of 14 amino acids. Germline CDR1 is LNHDA and CDR2 is SQIVND (reference sequence). Assay used: immunoSEQ multiplex PCR; TCRdb lists only in-frame clones, some missing. In the table there are 81,000 or so clones, 89% of which are singletons. This TCR came from a man in his 70s with active or convalescent COVID-19. The V call is TRBV19, the J call TRBJ2-7; 12 nucleotides match TRBD1. The sequencing sample was made of peripheral blood. The CDR3 is CASSPGQGAYEQYF. CDR3 coding DNA: TGTGCCAGTAGCCCGGGACAGGGGGCTTACGAGCAGTACTTC.